One and the same sample provided the 9 T cell receptor beta chains below, sequenced in a study of response to subunit inactivated influenza vaccine. TCRdb analysed the RT-PCR reads with MiXCR anew, one entry per CDR3 protein. Among 290,000 or so distinct CDR3 sequences, 20% to 25% were seen once, and the ten largest hold about 9.4%. Sequencing used PBMCs from blood, obtained about 20 months after vaccination. Every receptor here comes from a man aged 45 to 75 who received an inactivated influenza vaccine.

This clonotype has a handful of counts. The chain couples TRBV6-2 or TRBV6-3 to TRBJ2-7; 8 bases map to TRBD1. This CDR3 region has 17 residues. V lost 6 bases to trimming and J lost 2 bases; unmatched junction nucleotides: 15. Germline CDR1 reads MNHEY; CDR2 reads SVGEGT. The CDR3 DNA reads as TGTGCCAGCAGCAAAATGCCCAGGACAGGGCTTACCTACGAGCAGTACTTC. This translates into CASSKMPRTGLTYEQYF.

This clonotype occurred a few times. The chain links TRBV12-3 or TRBV12-4 to TRBJ1-5; D is undetermined. V lost 3 bases and J 1 base, leaving 13 bases between the germline ends. CDR3 length: 16 residues. DNA of the CDR3: TGTGCCAGCAGTTTCCACGGTGAACTAAGCAATCAGCCCCAGCATTTT. Translation: CASSFHGELSNQPQHF.

Details on this clonotype: Mismatch with germline at one junction end may stem from a read error. The chain is built from TRBV5-1 and TRBJ1-6; the D is unclear. The CDR3 contains 19 residues. Looked up from germline, CDR1 is SGHRS and CDR2 is YFSETQ. CDR3 coding DNA: TGCGCCAGCAGCTTATTAGGGATTCGAGGGAACTTTTATAATCCACCCCTCCACTTT. It is translated as CASSLLGIRGNFYNPPLHF.

The V and J genes are TRBV7-2 and TRBJ2-5; 7 positions agree with TRBD2. The CDR3 is made up of 16 amino acids. The trim removed 1 base at V and 2 bases at J, leaving 7 bases unmatched. In germline, CDR1 is SGHTA, CDR2 FQGNSA. CDR3 DNA sequence: TGTGCCAGCAGCTTAGGCGGCCTAGCGGTACAAGAGACCCAGTACTTC. Translation gives CASSLGGLAVQETQYF.

As for this clonotype: At one end, the junction sequence differs from germline, possibly due to a read error. The rearrangement joins TRBV20-1 to TRBJ1-1, with D unresolved. Per germline, CDR1 DFQATT and CDR2 SNEGSKA (reference sequence). This CDR3 contains 12 residues. The chain's CDR3 is CSALARERLGIF. The CDR3 DNA reads TGCAGTGCTCTGGCGAGGGAGAGGTTAGGTATCTTT.

This chain uses TRBV12-3 or TRBV12-4 with TRBJ2-7, with 8 positions matching TRBD1. This CDR3 is 15 amino acids long. V lost 6 bases and J lost 2; bases outside the gene matches: 9. The CDR3 spells CASSLSTGDTYEQYF. CDR3 bases: TGTGCCAGCAGCCTTTCGACAGGGGACACCTACGAGCAGTACTTC.

J is TRBJ2-7 and V is TRBV10-3, with D possibly matching TRBD1 (6 bases). V was cut by 4 bases and J by 5 bases, with 12 bases left in between. Germline CDR1 and CDR2: ENHRY and SYGVKD. The CDR3 has 13 residues. CDR3 DNA sequence: TGTGCCATCAGTGGGCAGGGGTTGGACGAGCAGTACTTC. Its translation is CAISGQGLDEQYF.

V gene TRBV14 combines with J gene TRBJ1-1; D gene unclear. The CDR3 covers 13 residues. From germline, CDR1 is SGHDN and CDR2 FVKESK. Between the trimmed V and J ends, which lost 6 bases and 1 base, there was a span of 9 bases. The CDR3 region has the DNA TGTGCCAGCAGAAGGAACCAGAACACTGAAGCTTTCTTT. It is translated as CASRRNQNTEAFF. The variable domain in full, with the rest retrieved from reference TRBV14 and TRBJ1-1, is EAGVTQFPSHSVIEKGQTVTLRCDPISGHDNLYWYRRVMGKEIKFLLHFVKESKQDESGMPNNRFLAERTGGTYSTLKVQPAELEDSGVYFCASRRNQNTEAFFGQGTRLTVV.

The chain recombines TRBV12-3 or TRBV12-4 with TRBJ1-2, with TRBD1 as a possible D gene (6 bases). This CDR3 is built from 13 residues. Trimming left V 3 bases short and J 5 bases short, with 10 bases between. The CDR3 DNA follows: TGTGCCAGCAGTTTGGACAGAAGATATGGCTACACCTTC. This gives the protein CASSLDRRYGYTF.